This passage covers 27 T cell receptor beta chains from one sample sequenced in a study of T cell clonality in common variable immunodeficiency. General study points: Reportedly, TCR beta sequences from common variable immunodeficiency showed fewer deletions and N-nucleotide insertions.

These receptors have no identified antigens. The method was immunoSEQ multiplex PCR; TCRdb's version includes in-frame clones alone and lacks a portion of them. This repertoire lists approximately 35,000 clones without singletons; less than 7% sits in the top ten. Sequences were obtained from peripheral blood mononuclear cells. Receptors originate from a human donor with common variable immunodeficiency.

This clone was seen repeatedly, ten times or more. The read terminates 3 residues before the CDR3 end, so the remaining end is supplied by the germline J gene. This chain connects TRBV5-1 to TRBJ2-2; TRBD2 is a possible D gene (5 bases). V was trimmed by 6 bases and J by 6 bases, leaving 18 bases between them. Germline V lookup: CDR1 SGHRS, CDR2 YFSETQ. This CDR3 is built from 15 residues. This CDR3 is CASTKVPDSSGELFF. The covered CDR3 bases are TGCGCCAGCACCAAGGTTCCGGACTCGTCCGGGGAG.

Judged by abundance, this clone is medium-sized (0.01 to 0.1%). The observed sequence ends 3 residues before the CDR3 terminus, with the missing tail filled in from the germline J gene. The rearrangement links TRBV20-1 to TRBJ1-1; 7 nucleotides match TRBD1. CDR1 DFQATT and CDR2 SNEGSKA come from the germline V gene (reference sequence). Trimming took 0 bases from V and 5 from J; bases not matched to a gene: 3. The CDR3 runs to 13 residues. The CDR3 sequence: CSAREQGRTEAFF. The covered CDR3 bases are TGCAGTGCTAGAGAACAGGGGAGAACTGAA.

On this clone: With the read ending 3 residues before the CDR3 end, the germline J gene is used to fill in that end. This chain uses TRBV7-2 with TRBJ2-5; TRBD2 matches at 7 bases. This CDR3 has 14 amino acids. The V gene's germline CDR1 is SGHTA and CDR2 FQGNSA. The V gene end was trimmed by 5 bases and the J gene end by 4 bases; junction bases not matched to a gene: 7. The CDR3 spells CASSPMGGRETQYF. CDR3 DNA (partial): TGTGCCAGCAGCCCTATGGGCGGGAGAGAGACC.

This clone was detected many times. The read halts 3 residues ahead of the CDR3 end, with the missing end drawn from the germline J gene. This sequence joins TRBV19 and TRBJ1-4; perhaps TRBD1 as D (6 bases). This CDR3 has 12 amino acids. The germline gives CDR1 LNHDA, CDR2 SQIVND (reference sequence). The CDR3 is CASSMGRGKLFF. The CDR3 bases that were read are TGTGCCAGTAGTATGGGCAGGGGCAAA.

There are many counts of this clone. The chain's CDR3 is CASSRGQGNGELFF. CDR3 DNA (partial): TGTGCCAGCAGCCGGGGACAGGGGAACGGGGAG. This chain links TRBV7-2 with TRBJ2-2; 10 nucleotides match TRBD1. The read terminates 3 residues before the CDR3 end, so the remaining end is supplied by the germline J gene. Germline V gene data show CDR1 as SGHTA and CDR2 as FQGNSA. V dropped 5 bases and J dropped 7; count of bases not matched to a gene: 4. The CDR3 is 14 residues long.

This clone was detected many times. Sequencing ends 3 residues short of the CDR3 end; the germline J gene provides the rest. The chain uses TRBV7-6 and TRBJ1-1, with D possibly matching TRBD1 (6 bases). V was trimmed by 4 bases and J by 1 base, leaving 10 bases between them. Germline values: CDR1 SGHVS, CDR2 FNYEAQ. This CDR3 has 14 residues. The part of the CDR3 DNA that was read is TGTGCCAGCAGCTGGACCAGGGGGAACACTGAA. Amino acid sequence: CASSWTRGNTE. The CDR3 reads in full as CASSWTRGNTEAFF.

Concerning this clone itself: Read data end 3 residues before the CDR3 end; the end is taken from the germline J gene. J is TRBJ2-7 and V is TRBV5-6, with D perhaps assigned TRBD1 or TRBD2 (7 bases each). The CDR3 totals 15 residues. Trimming took 6 bases from V and 3 from J, leaving 19 bases between them. Per the germline V gene, CDR1 is SGHDT and CDR2 is YYEEEE. The sequenced part of the CDR3 DNA is TGTGCCAGCATCCAGGGAGGGACAGTCGGCTACGAG. Encoded protein: CASIQGGTVGYE. The full CDR3 protein reads CASIQGGTVGYEQYF. Combining the CDR3 with reference TRBV5-6 and TRBJ2-7 gives the whole variable domain DAGVTQSPTHLIKTRGQQVTLRCSPKSGHDTVSWYQQALGQGPQFIFQYYEEEERQRGNFPDRFSGHQFPNYSSELNVNALLLGDSALYLCASIQGGTVGYEQYFGPGTRLTVT.

This clone was detected a few times. CDR3 DNA, as far as it was read: TGTGCCAGTACCCCTCAGGGCTCCTACGAG. This sequence encodes CASTPQGSYE. The complete CDR3 reads CASTPQGSYEQYF. The V and J genes are TRBV19 and TRBJ2-7; possibly TRBD1 for D (5 bases). The observed sequence ends 3 residues before the CDR3 terminus, with the missing tail filled in from the germline J gene. Germline lookup yields CDR1 LNHDA and CDR2 SQIVND (reference sequence). The CDR3 length is 13 residues. Between the trimmed V and J ends, which lost 7 bases and 0 bases, there was a span of 10 bases.

This clone has only a few counts. A junction end diverges from the germline sequence, so it may reflect a read error. The read ends 3 residues shy of where the CDR3 ends; the end is completed using the germline J gene. The chain recombines TRBV7-3 with TRBJ2-2, with a weak D call TRBD2 (5 bases). The CDR3 extends over 13 amino acids. The germline V gene has CDR1 SGHTA and CDR2 FQGTGA. The CDR3 bases that were read are TGTGCCAGCAACTTACGAGGGTCCGGGGAG. Translating it yields CASNLRGSGE. The full CDR3 protein reads CASNLRGSGELFF.

Regarding this clone: The read terminates 3 residues ahead of where the CDR3 ends, so the germline J gene completes it. This chain links TRBV7-2 with TRBJ1-1; D is possibly TRBD1 (5 bases). The CDR3 is 13 amino acids. Trimming stripped 5 bases from V and 2 bases from J, with 9 bases between. CDR1 and CDR2 from the germline V gene are SGHTA and FQGNSA. Here the CDR3 reads CASSRGYNTEAFF. CDR3 DNA (partial): TGTGCCAGCAGCAGGGGCTATAACACTGAA.

This clone was recorded a few times. The CDR3 end lies 3 residues beyond the end of the read and is filled in from the germline J gene. J is TRBJ1-4 and V is TRBV7-2; D unclear. The V gene lost 1 base and the J gene lost 7 bases, with 4 bases spanning the gap. This CDR3 contains 12 residues. Per germline, CDR1 SGHTA and CDR2 FQGNSA. The CDR3 spells CASSLGLEKLFF. CDR3 DNA, as far as it was read: TGTGCCAGCAGCTTAGGTCTTGAAAAA.

This clone has at least ten counts. The sequenced fragment ends 3 residues before the CDR3 boundary, so the rest is inferred from the germline J gene. The rearrangement joins TRBV11-3 to TRBJ2-7, with no clear D. The CDR3 contains 11 residues. The V gene's germline CDR1 is SGHNT and CDR2 YENEEA. The V end lost 5 bases, the J end lost 2 bases, and 4 bases lay between the germline ends. The DNA read from the CDR3 is TGTGCCAGCAGCCCGGCCTACGAG. Its translation: CASSPAYE. The complete CDR3 protein is CASSPAYEQYF.

On this clone: The read ends 3 residues before the CDR3 terminus; that terminus is restored from the germline J gene. The genes are TRBV7-9 and TRBJ1-1, with D tentatively TRBD1 (6 bases). From germline, CDR1 is SEHNR and CDR2 FQNEAQ (reference sequence). The ends were cut back, 5 bases at V and 5 bases at J, with 18 bases in the middle. The CDR3 covers 15 residues. The covered CDR3 bases are TGTGCCAGCAGCCCCATGGGGGGGGCAAGGACTGAA. It translates to CASSPMGGARTE. The whole CDR3 sequence reads CASSPMGGARTEAFF.

A note on this clone: The CDR3 is cut off 3 residues early in the read; its end comes from the germline J gene. V usage is TRBV11-3 and J usage is TRBJ2-5, with 7 bases identical to TRBD2. Trimming removed 5 bases from V and 3 bases from J; junction bases left unmatched: 6. The CDR3 covers 14 residues. CDR1 SGHNT and CDR2 YENEEA come from the germline V gene. The CDR3 is CASSLQTSEETQYF. Incomplete CDR3 DNA: TGTGCCAGCAGCCTCCAAACTAGCGAAGAGACC.

This clone has a count of ten or more. The missing CDR3 end, 3 residues past where the read stops, is filled in from the germline J gene. The rearrangement links TRBV7-3 to TRBJ2-3; TRBD1 might be the D (8 bases). This CDR3 is built from 15 residues. Trimming removed 3 bases from V and 4 bases from J, with 14 bases in between. Germline V gene lookup returns CDR1 SGHTA and CDR2 FQGTGA. This CDR3 is CASSLWGGQADTQYF. CDR3 DNA (partial): TGTGCCAGCAGCTTGTGGGGGGGACAGGCAGATACG.

With regard to this clone: The missing CDR3 end, 3 residues past where the read stops, is filled in from the germline J gene. The chain employs TRBV7-9 and TRBJ1-5; a possible D gene is TRBD1 (6 bases). CDR1 is SEHNR, CDR2 FQNEAQ, per germline (reference sequence). Trimming shortened V by 10 bases and J by 1 base, and 11 bases separated the two germline ends. The CDR3 contains 13 residues. The sequenced CDR3 bases are TGTGCCACGGCGGGGGCGAGCAATCAGCCC. Translating it yields CATAGASNQP. The full CDR3 protein is CATAGASNQPQHF.

For this clone: Read sequence stops 3 residues before the CDR3 end, and the germline J gene provides the missing end. The V gene is TRBV7-3, the J gene TRBJ2-1; D is perhaps TRBD1 (6 bases). V lost 5 bases and J lost 6, with 14 bases in between. CDR3 length: 14 residues. Germline lookup yields CDR1 SGHTA and CDR2 FQGTGA. The CDR3 bases that were read are TGTGCCAGCAGCGCTAAAATGGGGGCCAATGAG. Its protein product is CASSAKMGANE. The whole CDR3 is CASSAKMGANEQFF. Filled out from reference TRBV7-3 and TRBJ2-1, the complete variable domain reads GAGVSQTPSNKVTEKGKYVELRCDPISGHTALYWYRQSLGQGPEFLIYFQGTGAADDSGLPNDRFFAVRPEGSVSTLKIQRTERGDSAVYLCASSAKMGANEQFFGPGTRLTVL.

In this sample, this clone is medium-sized. The read falls 3 residues short of the CDR3 end, and the missing part is taken from the germline J gene. The J gene is TRBJ2-7, the V gene TRBV20-1; 7 positions match TRBD1. The CDR3 length is 14 residues. CDR1 DFQATT and CDR2 SNEGSKA come from the germline V gene (reference sequence). The J segment lost 0 bases and the V segment lost 6 bases, leaving 8 bases of the junction unmatched. CDR3 sequence reads: CSANRQGSSYEQYF. Partial CDR3 DNA: TGCAGTGCAAATCGACAGGGAAGCTCCTACGAG.

This clone was seen a few times. Read sequence stops 3 residues before the CDR3 end, and the germline J gene provides the missing end. J is TRBJ2-7 and V is TRBV5-5; 10 bases align to TRBD2. The CDR3 covers 15 residues. Germline CDR1 reads SGHKS; CDR2 reads YYEKEE (reference sequence). The J segment lost 4 bases and the V segment lost 1 base, leaving 5 bases of the junction unmatched. CDR3 bases read: TGTGCCAGCAGCTTGCCGGGACTAGCGACATACGAG. Translating gives CASSLPGLATYE. The CDR3 in full is CASSLPGLATYEQYF.

This clone came up a few times. The CDR3 sequence: CASSLAQGRGQPQHF. CDR3 DNA (partial): TGTGCCAGCAGCTTAGCCCAGGGGAGAGGTCAGCCC. This chain links TRBV7-8 with TRBJ1-5; TRBD1 is a possible D gene (6 bases). From the germline J gene comes the end of the CDR3, since the read stops 3 residues before it. Trimming took off 0 bases at V and 6 bases at J, with 12 bases between the two ends. The CDR3 consists of 15 residues. The germline gives CDR1 SGHVS, CDR2 FQNEAQ.

In this sample, this clone turned up many times. One junction end does not reproduce the germline sequence, and a read error may be involved. The read ends 3 residues before the CDR3 terminus; that terminus is restored from the germline J gene. V and J are TRBV4-2 and TRBJ2-3, with D uncertain. The CDR3 consists of 14 residues. Germline assignment: CDR1 LGHNA and CDR2 YNFKEQ. CDR3 amino acids: CASSQDVSTDTQYF. CDR3 DNA (partial): TGCGCCAGCAGCCAAGATGTAAGCACAGATACG.

To note about this clone: Coverage ceases 3 residues before the CDR3 finishes, and the germline J gene fills in the end. The genes are TRBV29-1 and TRBJ2-7, with D possibly TRBD2 on 6 matching bases. CDR1 is SQVTM and CDR2 is ANQGSEA in the germline V gene. The V and J ends lost 1 base and 2 bases respectively, with 12 bases between them. The CDR3 is made up of 14 amino acids. The DNA read from the CDR3 is TGCAGCGTTGAAGGTCTAGGAGGGGCCTACGAG. Amino acids: CSVEGLGGAYE. From start to end, the CDR3 is CSVEGLGGAYEQYF.

This clone was recorded many times. Read coverage stops 3 residues before the CDR3 terminus; the germline J gene supplies the remainder. The chain combines TRBV7-8 with TRBJ1-1; TRBD1 aligns across 7 bases. CDR1 and CDR2 from the germline V gene are SGHVS and FQNEAQ. Unmatched junction bases numbered 5, after V lost 6 bases and J lost 1 base. This CDR3 is built from 14 residues. CDR3 DNA (partial): TGTGCCAGCAGGTCGGGGACAGCGAACACTGAA. It is translated as CASRSGTANTE. The whole CDR3 protein reads CASRSGTANTEAFF.

Remarks on this clone: With the read ending 3 residues before the CDR3 end, the germline J gene is used to fill in that end. The chain employs TRBV19 and TRBJ2-3, with 13 positions matching TRBD2. This CDR3 has 15 amino acids. Germline V gene sequence: CDR1 LNHDA, CDR2 SQIVND (reference sequence). The DNA read from the CDR3 is TGTGCCAGTAGTGGGCGGACTAGCGGGAGAGCCACG. Its translation is CASSGRTSGRAT. In full, the CDR3 is CASSGRTSGRATQYF. The full variable domain, its missing parts supplied by reference TRBV19 and TRBJ2-3, is DGGITQSPKYLFRKEGQNVTLSCEQNLNHDAMYWYRQDPGQGLRLIYYSQIVNDFQKGDIAEGYSVSREKKESFPLTVTSAQKNPTAFYLCASSGRTSGRATQYFGPGTRLTVL.

In its sample, this clone was seen many times. The CDR3 goes on 3 residues after the read ends, and that part is filled in from the germline J gene. The rearrangement links TRBV18 to TRBJ1-5; 9 bases line up with TRBD1. This CDR3 has 15 residues. With V trimmed by 6 bases and J by 1 base, 4 bases remained unmatched. The V gene's germline CDR1 is KGHSH and CDR2 LQKENI. CDR3 DNA, as far as it was read: TGTGCCAGCTCCCTACAGGGGGCCAGCAATCAGCCC. It codes for CASSLQGASNQP. The entire CDR3 protein is CASSLQGASNQPQHF. The full variable domain, in which reference TRBV18 and TRBJ1-5 provide the parts outside the CDR3, is NAGVMQNPRHLVRRRGQEARLRCSPMKGHSHVYWYRQLPEEGLKFMVYLQKENIIDESGMPKERFSAEFPKEGPSILRIQQVVRGDSAAYFCASSLQGASNQPQHFGDGTRLSIL.

This clone was counted ten times or more. The CDR3 end falls 3 residues outside the read, so it is completed with the germline J gene. The chain combines TRBV5-1 with TRBJ2-5, with a weak D call TRBD2 (6 bases). Between the trimmed V and J ends, which lost 5 bases and 0 bases, there was a span of 17 bases. Germline CDR1 SGHRS, CDR2 YFSETQ. The CDR3 extends over 16 amino acids. The chain's CDR3 is CASSPGGSGYQETQYF. The covered CDR3 bases are TGCGCCAGCAGTCCCGGGGGTAGCGGATACCAAGAGACC.

For this clone: The read halts 3 residues ahead of the CDR3 end, with the missing end drawn from the germline J gene. The chain combines TRBV7-9 with TRBJ2-2; 7 nucleotides align to TRBD1. V lost 7 bases to trimming and J lost 4 bases; unmatched junction nucleotides: 9. CDR3 length: 15 residues. Germline CDR1 reads SEHNR; CDR2 reads FQNEAQ (reference sequence). The CDR3 sequence is CASTTGTAFTGELFF. The DNA read from the CDR3 is TGTGCCAGCACCACCGGGACAGCTTTCACCGGGGAG. The full variable domain, in which reference TRBV7-9 and TRBJ2-2 provide the parts outside the CDR3, is DTGVSQNPRHKITKRGQNVTFRCDPISEHNRLYWYRQTLGQGPEFLTYFQNEAQLEKSRLLSDRFSAERPKGSFSTLEIQRTEQGDSAMYLCASTTGTAFTGELFFGEGSRLTVL.